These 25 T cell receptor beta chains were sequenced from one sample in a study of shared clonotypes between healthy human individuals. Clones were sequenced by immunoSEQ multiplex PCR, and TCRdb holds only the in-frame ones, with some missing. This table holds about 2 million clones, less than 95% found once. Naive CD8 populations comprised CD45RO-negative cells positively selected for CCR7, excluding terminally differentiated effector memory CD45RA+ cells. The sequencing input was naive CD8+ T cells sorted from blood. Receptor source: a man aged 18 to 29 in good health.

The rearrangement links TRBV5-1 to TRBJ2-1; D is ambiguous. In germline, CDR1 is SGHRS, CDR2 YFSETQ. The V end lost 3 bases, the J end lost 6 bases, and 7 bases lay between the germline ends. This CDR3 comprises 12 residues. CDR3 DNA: TGCGCCAGCAGCTCAGATCCCAATGAGCAGTTCTTC. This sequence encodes CASSSDPNEQFF.

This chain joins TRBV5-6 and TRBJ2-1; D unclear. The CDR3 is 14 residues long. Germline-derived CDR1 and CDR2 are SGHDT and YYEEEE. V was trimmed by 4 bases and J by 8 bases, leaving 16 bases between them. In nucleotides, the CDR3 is TGTGCCAGCAGCGTGGCAGGCACTACAGATGAGCAGTTCTTC. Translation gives CASSVAGTTDEQFF.

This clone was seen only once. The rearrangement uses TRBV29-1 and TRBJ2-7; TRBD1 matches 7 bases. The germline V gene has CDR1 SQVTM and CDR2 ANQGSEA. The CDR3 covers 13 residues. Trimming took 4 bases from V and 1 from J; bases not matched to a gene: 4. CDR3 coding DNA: TGCAGCGTTGCCAGGGGGAATTCCTACGAGCAGTACTTC. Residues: CSVARGNSYEQYF.

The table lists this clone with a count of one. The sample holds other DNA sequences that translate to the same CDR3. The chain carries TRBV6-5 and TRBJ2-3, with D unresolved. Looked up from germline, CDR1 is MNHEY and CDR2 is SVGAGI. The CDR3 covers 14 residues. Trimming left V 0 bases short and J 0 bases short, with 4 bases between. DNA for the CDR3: TGTGCCAGCAGTTACTCGATTAGCACAGATACGCAGTATTTT. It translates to CASSYSISTDTQYF.

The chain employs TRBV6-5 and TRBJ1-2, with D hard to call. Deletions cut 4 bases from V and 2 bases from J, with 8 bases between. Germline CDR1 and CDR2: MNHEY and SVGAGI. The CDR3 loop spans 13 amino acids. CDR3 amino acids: CASSFSVNYGYTF. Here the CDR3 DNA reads TGTGCCAGCAGTTTTAGTGTAAACTATGGCTACACCTTC.

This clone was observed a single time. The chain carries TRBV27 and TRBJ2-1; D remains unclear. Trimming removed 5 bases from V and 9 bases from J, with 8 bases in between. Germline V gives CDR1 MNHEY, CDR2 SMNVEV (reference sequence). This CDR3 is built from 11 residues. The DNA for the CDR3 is TGTGCCAGCAGTCAAGGAATTGAGCAGTTCTTC. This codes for CASSQGIEQFF.

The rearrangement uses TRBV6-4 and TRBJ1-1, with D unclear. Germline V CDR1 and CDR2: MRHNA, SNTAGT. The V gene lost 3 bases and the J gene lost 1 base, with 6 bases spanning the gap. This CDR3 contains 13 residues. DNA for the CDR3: TGTGCCAGCAGTGAGTGGGAGAACACTGAAGCTTTCTTT. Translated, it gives CASSEWENTEAFF.

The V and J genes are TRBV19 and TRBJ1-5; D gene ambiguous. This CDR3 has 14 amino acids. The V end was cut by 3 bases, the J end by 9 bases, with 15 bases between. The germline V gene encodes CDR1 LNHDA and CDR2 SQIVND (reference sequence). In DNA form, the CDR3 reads TGTGCCAGTAGTATTGAGCACAGCGGATGGCCCCAGCATTTT. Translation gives CASSIEHSGWPQHF.

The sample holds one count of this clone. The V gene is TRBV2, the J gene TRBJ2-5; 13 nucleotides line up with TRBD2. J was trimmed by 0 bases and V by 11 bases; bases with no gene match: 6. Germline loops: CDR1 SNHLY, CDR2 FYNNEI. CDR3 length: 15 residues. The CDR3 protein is CAVGLAGPYQETQYF. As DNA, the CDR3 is TGTGCCGTGGGACTAGCGGGGCCGTACCAAGAGACCCAGTACTTC.

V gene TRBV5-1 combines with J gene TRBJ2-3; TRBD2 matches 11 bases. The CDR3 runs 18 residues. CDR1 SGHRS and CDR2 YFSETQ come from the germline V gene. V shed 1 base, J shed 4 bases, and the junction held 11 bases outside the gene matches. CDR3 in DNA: TGCGCCAGCAGCTTGAGACTAGCGGGAATAGGGGTCCCAGATACGCAGTATTTT. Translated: CASSLRLAGIGVPDTQYF.

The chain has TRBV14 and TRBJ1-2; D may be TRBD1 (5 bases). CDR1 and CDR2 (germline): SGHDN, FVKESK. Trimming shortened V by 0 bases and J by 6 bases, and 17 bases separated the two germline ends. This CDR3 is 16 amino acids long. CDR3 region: CASSQEISGTRNGYTF. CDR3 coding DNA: TGTGCCAGCAGCCAAGAGATCTCGGGGACGCGGAATGGCTACACCTTC.

The chain's CDR3 is CASSRAAPSGTYEQYF. The CDR3 nucleotides read TGTGCCAGCAGCAGGGCGGCCCCTAGCGGAACCTACGAGCAGTACTTC. The V and J genes are TRBV9 and TRBJ2-7, with TRBD2 matching over 7 bases. Germline V gene data show CDR1 as SGDLS and CDR2 as YYNGEE. With 4 bases clipped from V and 2 bases from J, the junction kept 12 bases outside the gene matches. The CDR3 is made up of 16 amino acids.

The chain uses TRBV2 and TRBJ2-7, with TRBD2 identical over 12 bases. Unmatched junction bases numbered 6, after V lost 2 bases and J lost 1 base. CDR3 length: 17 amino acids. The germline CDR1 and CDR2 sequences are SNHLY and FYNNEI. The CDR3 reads CASSESRLAGESYEQYF. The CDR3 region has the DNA TGTGCCAGCAGTGAAAGCAGACTAGCGGGGGAGTCCTACGAGCAGTACTTC. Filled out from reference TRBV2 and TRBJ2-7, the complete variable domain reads EPEVTQTPSHQVTQMGQEVILRCVPISNHLYFYWYRQILGQKVEFLVSFYNNEISEKSEIFDDQFSVERPDGSNFTLKIRSTKLEDSAMYFCASSESRLAGESYEQYFGPGTRLTVT.

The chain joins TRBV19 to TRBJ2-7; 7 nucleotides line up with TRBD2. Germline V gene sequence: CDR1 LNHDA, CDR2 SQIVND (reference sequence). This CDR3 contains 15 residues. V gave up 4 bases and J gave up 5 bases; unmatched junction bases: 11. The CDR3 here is CASSSLSGGNDEQYF. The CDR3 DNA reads TGTGCCAGTAGTAGTCTGTCGGGGGGAAACGACGAGCAGTACTTC.

Here the CDR3 DNA reads TGTGCCAGCAGCGTAGATCTAGCGGGAGGGCGAGAGACCCAGTACTTC. It encodes CASSVDLAGGRETQYF. This sequence joins TRBV9 and TRBJ2-5; 12 nucleotides line up with TRBD2. The V segment lost 0 bases and the J segment 4 bases; nucleotides outside the gene matches: 4. The CDR3 sequence is 16 residues long. Germline CDR1 and CDR2: SGDLS and YYNGEE. Based on the CDR3 plus reference TRBV9 and TRBJ2-5, the full variable domain is DSGVTQTPKHLITATGQRVTLRCSPRSGDLSVYWYQQSLDQGLQFLIQYYNGEERAKGNILERFSAQQFPDLHSELNLSSLELGDSALYFCASSVDLAGGRETQYFGPGTRLLVL.

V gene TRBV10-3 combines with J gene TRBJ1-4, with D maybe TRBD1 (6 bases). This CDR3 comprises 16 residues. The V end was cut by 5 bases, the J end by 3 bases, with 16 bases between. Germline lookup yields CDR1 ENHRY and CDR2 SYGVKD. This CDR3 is CAISSPGEAANEKLFF. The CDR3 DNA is TGTGCCATCAGTTCCCCAGGGGAGGCAGCTAATGAAAAACTGTTTTTT.

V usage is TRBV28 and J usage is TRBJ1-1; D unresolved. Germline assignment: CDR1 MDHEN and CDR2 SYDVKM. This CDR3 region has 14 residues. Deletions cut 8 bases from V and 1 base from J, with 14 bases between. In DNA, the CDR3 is TGTGCCAGCGAGAGACTGCTAGGGAACACTGAAGCTTTCTTT. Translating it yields CASERLLGNTEAFF.

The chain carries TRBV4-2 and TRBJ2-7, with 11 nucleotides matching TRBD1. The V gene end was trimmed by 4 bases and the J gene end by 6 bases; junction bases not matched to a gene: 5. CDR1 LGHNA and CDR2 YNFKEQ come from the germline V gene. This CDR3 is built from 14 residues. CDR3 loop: CASSPPGQGGEQYF. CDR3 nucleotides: TGTGCCAGCAGCCCCCCGGGACAGGGGGGCGAGCAGTACTTC.

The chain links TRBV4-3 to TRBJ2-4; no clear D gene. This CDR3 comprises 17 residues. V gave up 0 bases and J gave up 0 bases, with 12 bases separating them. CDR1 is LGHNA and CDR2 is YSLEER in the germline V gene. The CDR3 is CASSQDFRSLAKNIQYF. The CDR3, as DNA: TGCGCCAGCAGCCAAGATTTTAGGAGTCTAGCCAAAAACATTCAGTACTTC.

The CDR3 region is CASSPPGMGSYNEQFF. The CDR3 DNA reads TGTGCCAGCTCACCTCCCGGAATGGGGTCCTACAATGAGCAGTTCTTC. The chain recombines TRBV18 with TRBJ2-1, with no clear D. Germline CDR1 reads KGHSH; CDR2 reads LQKENI. The length of the CDR3 is 16 residues. V gave up 3 bases and J gave up 1 base, with 13 bases separating them.

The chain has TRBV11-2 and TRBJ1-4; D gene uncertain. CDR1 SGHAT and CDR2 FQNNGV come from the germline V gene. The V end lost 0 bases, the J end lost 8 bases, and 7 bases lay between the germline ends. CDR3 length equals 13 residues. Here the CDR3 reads CASSLDPEEKLFF. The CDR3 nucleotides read TGTGCCAGCAGCTTAGATCCGGAGGAAAAACTGTTTTTT.

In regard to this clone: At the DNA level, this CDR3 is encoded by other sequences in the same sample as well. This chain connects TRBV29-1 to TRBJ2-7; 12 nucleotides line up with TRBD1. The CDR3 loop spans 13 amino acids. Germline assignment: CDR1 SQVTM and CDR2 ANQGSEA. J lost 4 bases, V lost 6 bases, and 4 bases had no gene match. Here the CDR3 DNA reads TGCAGCGTCCAGGGACAGGGGGCATACGAGCAGTACTTC. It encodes CSVQGQGAYEQYF.

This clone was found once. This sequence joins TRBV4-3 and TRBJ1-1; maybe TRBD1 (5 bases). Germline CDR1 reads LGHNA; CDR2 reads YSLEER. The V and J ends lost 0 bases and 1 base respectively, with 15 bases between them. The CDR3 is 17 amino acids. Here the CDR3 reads CASSQEGPGGSNTEAFF. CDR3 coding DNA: TGCGCCAGCAGCCAAGAGGGACCGGGAGGGTCGAACACTGAAGCTTTCTTT.

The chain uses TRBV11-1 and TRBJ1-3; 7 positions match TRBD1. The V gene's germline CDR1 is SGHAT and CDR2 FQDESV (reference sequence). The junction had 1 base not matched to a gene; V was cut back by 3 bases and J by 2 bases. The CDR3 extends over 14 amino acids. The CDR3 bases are TGTGCCAGCAGCTTCCAGGGGGCTGGAAACACCATATATTTT. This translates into CASSFQGAGNTIYF.

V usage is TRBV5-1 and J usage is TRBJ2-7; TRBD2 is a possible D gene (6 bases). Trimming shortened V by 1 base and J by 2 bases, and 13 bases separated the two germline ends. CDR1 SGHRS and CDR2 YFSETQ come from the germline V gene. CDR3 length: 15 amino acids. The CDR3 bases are TGCGCCAGCAGCTTGTTCAGGGAGGTCCCCTACGAGCAGTACTTC. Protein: CASSLFREVPYEQYF.